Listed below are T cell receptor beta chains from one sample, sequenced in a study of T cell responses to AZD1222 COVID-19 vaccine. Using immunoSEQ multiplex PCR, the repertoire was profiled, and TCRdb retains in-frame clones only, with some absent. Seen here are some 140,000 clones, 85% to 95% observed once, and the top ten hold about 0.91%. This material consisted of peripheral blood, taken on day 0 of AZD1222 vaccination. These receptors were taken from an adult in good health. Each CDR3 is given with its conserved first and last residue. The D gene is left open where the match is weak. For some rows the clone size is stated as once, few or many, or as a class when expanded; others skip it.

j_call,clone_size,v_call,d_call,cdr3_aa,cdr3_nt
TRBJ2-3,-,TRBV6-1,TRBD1,CASSELQGAGDTQYF,TGTGCCAGCAGTGAACTACAGGGGGCGGGAGATACGCAGTATTTT
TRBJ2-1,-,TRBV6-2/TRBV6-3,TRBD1,CASSRQGGSEQFF,TGTGCCAGCAGTAGACAGGGGGGTAGTGAGCAGTTCTTC
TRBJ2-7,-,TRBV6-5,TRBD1,CASSRSGTGPYEQYF,TGTGCCAGCAGCCGTTCCGGGACAGGGCCCTACGAGCAGTACTTC
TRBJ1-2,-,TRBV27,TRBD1,CASSFRGQFYGYTF,TGTGCCAGCAGTTTCCGGGGACAGTTCTATGGCTACACCTTC
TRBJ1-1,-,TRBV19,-,CASSTPGLNTEAFF,TGTGCCAGTAGTACCCCCGGTCTGAACACTGAAGCTTTCTTT
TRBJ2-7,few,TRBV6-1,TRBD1,CASSEYSTGAYEQYF,TGTGCCAGCAGTGAGTACTCCACAGGGGCCTACGAGCAGTACTTC
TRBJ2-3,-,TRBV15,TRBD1,CATSSTGTGVPTDTQYF,TGTGCCACCAGTTCGACCGGGACAGGGGTTCCCACAGATACGCAGTATTTT
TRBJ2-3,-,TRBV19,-,CASKEGDTQYF,TGTGCCAGTAAAGAGGGCGATACGCAGTATTTT
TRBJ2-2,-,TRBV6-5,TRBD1,CAIDRGDGNGELFF,TGTGCCATCGACAGGGGGGATGGAAACGGGGAGCTGTTTTTT
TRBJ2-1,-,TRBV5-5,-,CASSLLVNEQFF,TGTGCCAGCAGCTTGCTGGTCAATGAGCAGTTCTTC
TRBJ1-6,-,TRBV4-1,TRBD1,CASSQDRTGPSPLHF,TGCGCCAGCAGCCAAGACCGGACAGGGCCTTCACCCCTCCACTTT
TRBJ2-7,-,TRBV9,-,CASSVSGLSSYEQYF,TGTGCCAGCAGCGTTAGCGGACTGAGCTCCTACGAGCAGTACTTC
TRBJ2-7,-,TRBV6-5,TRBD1,CASSPLGTEAYEQYF,TGTGCCAGCAGCCCACTTGGGACAGAGGCGTACGAGCAGTACTTC
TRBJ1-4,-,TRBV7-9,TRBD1,CASSSPRGVQTNEKLFF,TGTGCCAGCAGCTCGCCCAGGGGGGTACAAACTAATGAAAAACTGTTTTTT
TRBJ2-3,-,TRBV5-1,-,CASGVGTDTQYF,TGCGCCAGCGGTGTTGGCACAGATACGCAGTATTTT
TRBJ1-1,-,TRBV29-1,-,CSVKSDTEAFF,TGCAGCGTAAAGAGTGACACTGAAGCTTTCTTT